A single sample is the source of the 9 T cell receptor beta chains below, sequenced in a study of shared clonotypes between healthy human individuals. Clones were read by immunoSEQ multiplex PCR, and TCRdb kept only the in-frame ones, dropping some. The repertoire holds roughly 2,300,000 clones, with approximately 90% as singletons. Sequencing used naive CD4+ T cells from PBMCs. Subset described: CD45RA+ positively selected. Receptor source: a man between 18 and 29 years old in good health. Some clones in this sample may be carry-over from other donors' samples.

This chain joins TRBV7-9 and TRBJ2-7; 7 positions match TRBD1. CDR3 length: 19 residues. Germline V CDR1 and CDR2: SEHNR, FQNEAQ (reference sequence). The V and J ends lost 3 bases and 3 bases, in that order; junction bases with no gene match: 20. The CDR3 sequence: CASSFDWQGEKPRLYEQYF. The CDR3 DNA reads as TGTGCCAGCAGCTTTGATTGGCAGGGGGAAAAGCCAAGGCTCTACGAGCAGTACTTC.

The rearrangement joins TRBV7-8 to TRBJ2-5; a weak D match, TRBD2 (7 bases). The germline CDR1 and CDR2 sequences are SGHVS and FQNEAQ. The CDR3 loop spans 16 amino acids. With 4 bases removed from V and 2 bases from J, the gap between germline ends came to 17 bases. Here the CDR3 reads CASSSKGGVVQETQYF. CDR3 DNA: TGTGCCAGCAGCTCCAAGGGGGGGGTAGTGCAAGAGACCCAGTACTTC.

J is TRBJ2-7 and V is TRBV28; no definite D call. The CDR3 spans 15 residues. CDR1 MDHEN and CDR2 SYDVKM come from the germline V gene. V dropped 4 bases and J dropped 0 bases, with 13 bases sitting between them. The CDR3 region is CASSSLSLPSYEQYF. Here the CDR3 DNA reads TGTGCCAGCAGTTCACTGAGCCTACCCTCCTACGAGCAGTACTTC.

The chain has TRBV28 and TRBJ2-1; D assignment may be TRBD1 or TRBD2 (5 bases each). The CDR3 is made up of 15 amino acids. In germline, CDR1 is MDHEN, CDR2 SYDVKM. Trimming stripped 3 bases from V and 2 bases from J, with 11 bases between. CDR3: CASSLPGTPYNEQFF. In DNA, the CDR3 is TGTGCCAGCAGTTTGCCAGGGACCCCCTACAATGAGCAGTTCTTC.

The V gene is TRBV7-2, the J gene TRBJ1-1; maybe TRBD1 (6 bases). V shed 6 bases and J shed 5 bases, with 16 bases lying between them. CDR3 length equals 14 residues. The germline V gene has CDR1 SGHTA and CDR2 FQGNSA. The CDR3 nucleotides are TGTGCCAGCAGAAGACACAGGGAACCGACTGAAGCTTTCTTT. Protein product: CASRRHREPTEAFF.

Of note for this clone: Possible read error: a much larger clone is one base away. The chain uses TRBV7-2 and TRBJ2-5; D not resolved. Germline CDR1 is SGHTA and CDR2 is FQGNSA. Trimming stripped 2 bases from V and 5 bases from J, with 3 bases between. This CDR3 region has 11 residues. The CDR3 region is CASSLWETQYF. The CDR3 bases are TGTGCCAGCAGCTTATGGGAGACCCAGTACTTC.

V and J are TRBV5-4 and TRBJ2-7, with D perhaps TRBD1 (6 bases). Germline CDR1 reads SGHNT; CDR2 reads YYREEE (reference sequence). This CDR3 region has 14 residues. Trimming stripped 0 bases from V and 2 bases from J, with 9 bases between. CDR3: CASSLDRVTYEQYF. The CDR3 nucleotides read TGTGCCAGCAGCTTGGACAGGGTTACCTACGAGCAGTACTTC. The entire variable domain, with the rest obtained from reference TRBV5-4 and TRBJ2-7, is as follows: ETGVTQSPTHLIKTRGQQVTLRCSSQSGHNTVSWYQQALGQGPQFIFQYYREEENGRGNFPPRFSGLQFPNYSSELNVNALELDDSALYLCASSLDRVTYEQYFGPGTRLTVT.

As for this clone: The same CDR3 also results from other DNA sequences found in this sample. The rearrangement uses TRBV6-1 and TRBJ1-2; D perhaps matches TRBD1 (5 bases). Germline V CDR1 and CDR2: MNHNS, SASEGT. This CDR3 has 13 amino acids. Trimming removed 0 bases from V and 5 bases from J, with 7 bases in between. CDR3 region: CASSEAGGYGYTF. The CDR3 nucleotides read TGTGCCAGCAGTGAAGCGGGGGGATATGGCTACACCTTC.

The gene calls are TRBV6-5 and TRBJ2-7; the D gene is possibly TRBD2 (6 bases). Trimming pared 0 bases from V and 0 bases from J, leaving 12 bases between. Germline V CDR1 and CDR2: MNHEY, SVGAGI. The CDR3 has 16 amino acids. CDR3 residues: CASSYSLGLNSYEQYF. The CDR3 DNA follows: TGTGCCAGCAGTTACTCCCTTGGACTAAACTCCTACGAGCAGTACTTC.